What follows are 14 T cell receptor beta chains derived from one specimen sequenced in a study of cytomegalovirus exposure and HLA in healthy donors. With 60 Vbeta and 13 Jbeta primers, the PCR was carried out. Clones were read by immunoSEQ multiplex PCR, and TCRdb kept only the in-frame ones, dropping some. The table has 160,000 or so clones, roughly four fifths seen once. What was sequenced was PBMCs. The receptors were sampled from a male donor in good health and CMV-seropositive.

The V gene is TRBV7-9, the J gene TRBJ2-5, with TRBD1 matching over 7 bases. CDR3 length: 15 amino acids. Per germline, CDR1 SEHNR and CDR2 FQNEAQ (reference sequence). J was trimmed by 4 bases and V by 5 bases; bases with no gene match: 10. Here the CDR3 DNA reads TGTGCCAGCAGCCTAGACAGGGTTTTACGAGAGACCCAGTACTTC. Encoded protein: CASSLDRVLRETQYF.

A word on this clone: The junction does not match germline at one end; this may be a read error. The chain is built from TRBV6-5 and TRBJ2-1, with TRBD1 identical over 10 bases. This CDR3 region has 15 residues. CDR1 and CDR2 (germline): MNHEY, SVGAGI. This CDR3 reads CASSPPGQGTNERFF. CDR3 sequence (DNA): TGTGCCAGCAGTCCGCCGGGACAGGGGACTAATGAGCGGTTCTTC.

The chain joins TRBV10-3 to TRBJ1-5; TRBD1 might be the D (5 bases). There are 16 residues in the CDR3. CDR1 ENHRY and CDR2 SYGVKD come from the germline V gene. V was trimmed by 2 bases and J by 1 base, leaving 12 bases between them. The CDR3 region has the DNA TGTGCCATCAGTGAGGGGCGGGGCTTCAGCAATCAGCCCCAGCATTTT. This codes for CAISEGRGFSNQPQHF.

This chain joins TRBV18 and TRBJ1-4, with D perhaps matching TRBD1 (6 bases). This CDR3 has 15 residues. Per germline, CDR1 KGHSH and CDR2 LQKENI. V lost 5 bases to trimming and J lost 3 bases, with 13 bases between them. DNA for the CDR3: TGTGCCAGCTCAGAGTACCAGGGGTCTAATGAAAAACTGTTTTTT. It specifies CASSEYQGSNEKLFF.

As for this clone: The junction and the germline gene differ at one end; a read error may be behind it. This chain joins TRBV13 and TRBJ2-4; D is perhaps TRBD1 (6 bases). The CDR3 has 18 amino acids. Germline V CDR1 and CDR2: PRHDT, FYEKMQ (reference sequence). CDR3 sequence (DNA): TGTGCCAGCAGCTCTGTGGGGGCTCCCCCTGGAGCCAAAAACAGTCAGTACTTC. This sequence encodes CASSSVGAPPGAKNSQYF.

This chain links TRBV18 with TRBJ2-3; 13 bases match TRBD2. CDR3 length: 17 amino acids. The V gene end was trimmed by 1 base and the J gene end by 2 bases; junction bases not matched to a gene: 3. In germline, CDR1 is KGHSH, CDR2 LQKENI. CDR3 sequence: CASSPLGLAGPTDTQYF. The DNA of the CDR3 is TGTGCCAGCTCACCACTGGGACTAGCGGGACCCACAGATACGCAGTATTTT.

This clone appeared once. The chain uses TRBV18 and TRBJ2-1; 8 nucleotides align to TRBD2. Germline lookup yields CDR1 KGHSH and CDR2 LQKENI. The CDR3 covers 15 residues. V was pared by 6 bases and J by 8 bases, with 12 bases of the junction left unmatched. The CDR3 reads CASSERSGSWDEQFF. CDR3 coding DNA: TGTGCCAGCTCTGAGAGGAGCGGGAGCTGGGATGAGCAGTTCTTC.

This clone was detected once. The sample carries other DNA sequences with the same CDR3. V and J are TRBV6-5 and TRBJ1-1; D unclear. The CDR3 length is 14 residues. The V end was cut by 2 bases, the J end by 1 base, with 8 bases between. Germline assignment: CDR1 MNHEY and CDR2 SVGAGI. The CDR3 DNA sequence: TGTGCCAGCAGTTACGAACACCGGAACACTGAAGCTTTCTTT. Its translation: CASSYEHRNTEAFF.

The chain joins TRBV20-1 to TRBJ2-7; D not certain. V was clipped by 1 base and J by 4 bases, with 5 bases between them. The CDR3 extends over 11 amino acids. Germline V CDR1 and CDR2: DFQATT, SNEGSKA (reference sequence). The DNA of the CDR3 is TGCAGTGCTAGAGTGAGTTACGAGCAGTACTTC. This encodes CSARVSYEQYF.

In its sample, this clone was seen a few times. This chain joins TRBV19 and TRBJ2-1, with 8 positions matching TRBD2. Germline CDR1 LNHDA, CDR2 SQIVND (reference sequence). The CDR3 sequence is 15 residues long. The junction had 6 bases not matched to a gene; V was cut back by 8 bases and J by 0 bases. DNA of the CDR3: TGTGCCAGTGGCGACGGGAGGGTCTCCTACAATGAGCAGTTCTTC. Translating it yields CASGDGRVSYNEQFF.

The J gene is TRBJ2-2, the V gene TRBV6-5, with 15 nucleotides matching TRBD2. The germline V gene encodes CDR1 MNHEY and CDR2 SVGAGI. The CDR3 consists of 16 residues. Losses at the gene ends were 4 bases for V and 10 bases for J; bases not matched to a gene: 7. The DNA of the CDR3 is TGTGCCAGCAGTTTGGTTGGACTAGCGGGGGGGGCGGAGCTGTTTTTT. It translates to CASSLVGLAGGAELFF.

This clone is a singleton in its sample. The rearrangement links TRBV5-6 to TRBJ1-2, with TRBD1 as a possible D gene (5 bases). Trimming shortened V by 4 bases and J by 5 bases, and 21 bases separated the two germline ends. Germline CDR1 is SGHDT and CDR2 is YYEEEE. The CDR3 is 16 residues long. For the CDR3, the DNA is TGTGCCAGCAGCCCCTGGCGCGACAGAAGGATATATGGCTACACCTTC. It specifies CASSPWRDRRIYGYTF.

This chain links TRBV7-2 with TRBJ2-7; 8 positions match TRBD2. The germline CDR1 and CDR2 sequences are SGHTA and FQGNSA. V lost 1 base to trimming and J lost 4 bases; unmatched junction nucleotides: 6. The CDR3 has 15 residues. CDR3 DNA sequence: TGTGCCAGCAGCTTAGAAGGGCGGGAGGCGTACGAGCAGTACTTC. This sequence encodes CASSLEGREAYEQYF.

The chain carries TRBV19 and TRBJ2-7; 7 bases line up with TRBD1. The germline V gene encodes CDR1 LNHDA and CDR2 SQIVND (reference sequence). V shed 4 bases and J 0 bases; nucleotides not matched to a gene: 6. The CDR3 has 15 amino acids. The CDR3, as DNA: TGTGCCAGTAGTACCCGGACAGGTAGCTCCTACGAGCAGTACTTC. Residues: CASSTRTGSSYEQYF.